This TCR beta chain was sequenced during a study of T cell changes during pregnancy in multiple sclerosis. Germline CDR1 is SQVTM and CDR2 is ANQGSEA. J was trimmed by 0 bases and V by 5 bases; bases with no gene match: 6. CDR3 size: 14 residues. Some clones are missing from TCRdb's copy, which holds only in-frame ones; the method was immunoSEQ multiplex PCR. The sample carries fewer than 75,000 clones, 91% recorded once. This material consisted of CD8+ T cells from peripheral blood mononuclear cells, taken before pregnancy. The chain recombines TRBV29-1 with TRBJ2-7, with TRBD2 identical over 8 bases. The clonotype comes from a female donor with multiple sclerosis, enrolled in a pregnancy study. The CDR3 DNA is TGCAGCGTTTTGGCGGGGGGACGCTCCTACGAGCAGTACTTC. It yields the protein CSVLAGGRSYEQYF.